Below, 20 T cell receptor beta chains from the same sample are listed, as sequenced in a study of blood T cell repertoires in COVID-19 (TCRdb year 2020). Library generation was performed with the immunoSEQ multiplex PCR assay. TCRdb's version of the immuneACCESS table is confined to in-frame rearrangements and falls short of the full clone set. An unresolved V gene accounts for under half of the shortfall where checked; the remainder is of unknown origin. The sample data list around 150,000 clones, and 88% of these were observed just once. The ten most abundant clones make up approximately 2.5% of the sample. The source material was peripheral blood. All receptors come from a human donor with COVID-19, enrolled during active disease. The donor label of this sample is uncertain.

V gene TRBV24-1 combines with J gene TRBJ2-1, with D uncertain. The CDR3 runs 13 residues. The ends were cut back, 2 bases at V and 7 bases at J, with 8 bases in the middle. The germline CDR1 and CDR2 sequences are KGHDR and SFDVKD. The CDR3 DNA sequence: TGTGCCACCAGTGATTCCTTTTTGAATGAGCAGTTCTTC. Its translation: CATSDSFLNEQFF.

V usage is TRBV6-1 and J usage is TRBJ1-2; D is possibly TRBD1 (5 bases). Trimming left V 3 bases short and J 5 bases short, with 7 bases between. The length of the CDR3 is 12 residues. Germline-derived CDR1 and CDR2 are MNHNS and SASEGT. CDR3 sequence: CASSDREYGYTF. The DNA for the CDR3 is TGTGCCAGCAGTGACAGGGAATATGGCTACACCTTC.

This sequence joins TRBV29-1 and TRBJ1-1; D not certain. V was cut by 4 bases and J by 0 bases, with 3 bases left in between. The CDR3 runs to 11 residues. Germline CDR1 is SQVTM and CDR2 is ANQGSEA. In DNA, the CDR3 is TGCAGCGTTGCCGTGAACACTGAAGCTTTCTTT. Its translation is CSVAVNTEAFF.

V gene TRBV10-3 combines with J gene TRBJ1-6; the D gene is possibly TRBD1 (5 bases). V was pared by 3 bases and J by 9 bases, with 12 bases between. CDR3 length: 14 amino acids. Germline CDR1 and CDR2: ENHRY and SYGVKD. The CDR3 reads CAISDSRVGSPLHF. As DNA, the CDR3 is TGTGCCATCAGTGATTCCAGGGTTGGTTCACCCCTCCACTTT.

The chain combines TRBV18 with TRBJ2-1; perhaps TRBD2 as D (5 bases). Trimming shortened V by 3 bases and J by 3 bases, and 15 bases separated the two germline ends. The CDR3 consists of 16 residues. Germline assignment: CDR1 KGHSH and CDR2 LQKENI. CDR3 DNA sequence: TGTGCCAGCTCACCCCTTCCTCCGGGGAACTACAATGAGCAGTTCTTC. Translating it yields CASSPLPPGNYNEQFF.

The chain has TRBV10-3 and TRBJ1-5, with TRBD1 as a possible D gene (5 bases). Germline V lookup: CDR1 ENHRY, CDR2 SYGVKD. V dropped 4 bases and J dropped 2 bases, with 12 bases sitting between them. This CDR3 has 15 residues. DNA for the CDR3: TGTGCCATCAGTGGTAGGGGTGGGGGCAATCAGCCCCAGCATTTT. Translated: CAISGRGGGNQPQHF.

V gene TRBV24-1 combines with J gene TRBJ2-3; TRBD1 matches at 8 bases. The germline V gene has CDR1 KGHDR and CDR2 SFDVKD. The CDR3 extends over 15 amino acids. V dropped 3 bases and J dropped 6; count of bases not matched to a gene: 7. The CDR3 loop reads CATSDLQGAVDTQYF. CDR3 bases: TGTGCCACCAGTGATCTTCAGGGGGCGGTTGATACGCAGTATTTT.

This clone was recorded a few times. The chain recombines TRBV12-3 or TRBV12-4 with TRBJ1-2; 8 bases agree with TRBD1. The CDR3 has 12 residues. V lost 4 bases to trimming and J lost 8 bases; unmatched junction nucleotides: 3. The CDR3 nucleotides are TGTGCCAGCAGTTGGACAGGGAACGGCTACACCTTC. The encoded protein is CASSWTGNGYTF.

This clone was seen only a few times. This sequence joins TRBV27 and TRBJ2-1; 12 positions agree with TRBD2. The V segment lost 6 bases and the J segment 8 bases; nucleotides outside the gene matches: 5. The CDR3 has 14 amino acids. CDR1 and CDR2 from the germline V gene are MNHEY and SMNVEV (reference sequence). The CDR3 region has the DNA TGTGCCAGCAGCCCTAGCGGGGGGGCCTATGAGCAGTTCTTC. Translated, it gives CASSPSGGAYEQFF.

The table lists this clone with a few counts. This chain joins TRBV12-5 and TRBJ2-7; the match to TRBD2 covers 10 bases. The CDR3 totals 18 residues. The V gene's germline CDR1 is LGHNT and CDR2 FRNRAP. The trim removed 7 bases at V and 2 bases at J, leaving 17 bases unmatched. The CDR3: CASAWGKPGLATTYEQYF. CDR3 sequence (DNA): TGTGCTAGTGCCTGGGGTAAACCGGGACTAGCGACTACCTACGAGCAGTACTTC.

This sequence joins TRBV7-2 and TRBJ2-3; 7 bases fit TRBD2. CDR1 and CDR2 from the germline V gene are SGHTA and FQGNSA. The CDR3 covers 15 residues. Trimming at V came to 7 bases and at J to 4 bases, leaving 11 bases not matched to a gene. This CDR3 is CASTPPLAVADTQYF. DNA for the CDR3: TGTGCCAGCACCCCCCCGCTAGCGGTGGCAGATACGCAGTATTTT. The whole variable domain, filled in from reference TRBV7-2 and TRBJ2-3, reads GAGVSQSPSNKVTEKGKDVELRCDPISGHTALYWYRQSLGQGLEFLIYFQGNSAPDKSGLPSDRFSAERTGGSVSTLTIQRTQQEDSAVYLCASTPPLAVADTQYFGPGTRLTVL.

The genes are TRBV11-2 and TRBJ2-3, with 10 bases lining up with TRBD2. Germline CDR1 SGHAT, CDR2 FQNNGV. V lost 5 bases and J lost 1; bases outside the gene matches: 9. The CDR3 consists of 17 residues. The CDR3 DNA follows: TGTGCCAGCAGCCCCCCATGGGGGACTAGCGGCACAGATACGCAGTATTTT. Protein: CASSPPWGTSGTDTQYF.

The sample holds one count of this clone. The V call is TRBV19, the J call TRBJ1-2; 10 nucleotides align to TRBD1. The CDR3 length is 15 residues. The V and J ends lost 6 bases and 6 bases, in that order; junction bases with no gene match: 10. Germline values: CDR1 LNHDA, CDR2 SQIVND (reference sequence). Here the CDR3 DNA reads TGTGCCAGTAGCCCGCCCAGGGGACAGGGGCATGGCTACACCTTC. Translation gives CASSPPRGQGHGYTF.

This chain connects TRBV5-5 to TRBJ2-3; the D gene is possibly TRBD1 (5 bases). Trimming took 4 bases from V and 5 from J, leaving 11 bases between them. Germline assignment: CDR1 SGHKS and CDR2 YYEKEE (reference sequence). The CDR3 consists of 13 residues. CDR3 region: CASSRSREDTQYF. CDR3 DNA sequence: TGTGCCAGCAGCCGGTCCAGGGAAGATACGCAGTATTTT.

This chain joins TRBV2 and TRBJ2-7; 12 bases line up with TRBD1. Germline loops: CDR1 SNHLY, CDR2 FYNNEI. The CDR3 length is 15 residues. V gave up 5 bases and J gave up 5 bases; unmatched junction bases: 7. This CDR3 is CASSRDRGRPHEQYF. As DNA, the CDR3 is TGTGCCAGCAGTCGGGACAGGGGGCGCCCCCACGAGCAGTACTTC.

This chain links TRBV5-1 with TRBJ2-1; D not resolved. CDR1 and CDR2 from the germline V gene are SGHRS and YFSETQ. V was shortened by 2 bases and J by 6 bases, with 9 bases between the two germline ends. This CDR3 has 13 amino acids. CDR3 coding DNA: TGCGCCAGCAGCTTAAACAACCCCAATGAGCAGTTCTTC. This gives the protein CASSLNNPNEQFF.

The V and J genes are TRBV27 and TRBJ1-4, with D possibly TRBD1 on 6 matching bases. V lost 4 bases, J lost 9 bases, and 12 bases lay in between. This CDR3 is 13 amino acids long. Germline values: CDR1 MNHEY, CDR2 SMNVEV (reference sequence). CDR3 sequence reads: CASSSGEVKKLFF. In nucleotides, the CDR3 is TGTGCCAGCAGTTCAGGGGAAGTTAAAAAACTGTTTTTT.

The genes are TRBV2 and TRBJ1-6; TRBD1 might be the D (5 bases). Germline CDR1 SNHLY, CDR2 FYNNEI. The CDR3 is 15 amino acids. Trimming stripped 7 bases from V and 10 bases from J, with 20 bases between. CDR3 DNA sequence: TGTGCCAGCACCCCCATTACAGGCTCAGGATCACCCCTCCACTTT. As protein: CASTPITGSGSPLHF.

A few counts support this clone. V usage is TRBV9 and J usage is TRBJ1-6; a weak D match, TRBD1 (6 bases). Trimming stripped 5 bases from V and 5 bases from J, with 17 bases between. The CDR3 runs to 16 residues. Germline V lookup: CDR1 SGDLS, CDR2 YYNGEE. The CDR3 DNA reads TGTGCCAGCAGTCCGAGAGGGGGTAAAGATAATTCACCCCTCCACTTT. It yields the protein CASSPRGGKDNSPLHF.

This chain links TRBV7-9 with TRBJ1-1; 7 nucleotides line up with TRBD1. Germline V gene sequence: CDR1 SEHNR, CDR2 FQNEAQ (reference sequence). This CDR3 has 14 residues. The ends lost 4 bases at V and 1 base at J; junction bases unmatched: 3. The CDR3 DNA reads as TGTGCCAGCAGCTCAGGACAGGCGAACACTGAAGCTTTCTTT. It is translated as CASSSGQANTEAFF.